This TCR beta chain was identified during a study of CD8+CD57+ T cells in acquired aplastic anemia (dated by TCRdb to 2016 to 2019). Turning to the overall study: On average, sorted CD4+ and CD8+ cells yielded approximately 3 ug of extracted DNA, with a range of about 0.17 to 27.4 ug. CD8+CD57+ expansion was defined as frequency above the mean frequency observed in healthy subjects.

As regards this clonotype: No cognate antigen has been identified for it. No much larger clonotype is one base removed from it; base qualities were not supplied.

TCR beta VDJ combination and CDR3 sequence profiling used genomic DNA as the template. An Illumina HiSeq 2000 was used for TCR repertoire sequencing. The study's processing was this. Repertoires were assessed using TRBV/TRBJ rearrangement plots, CDR3 size and DJ length profiles, and Simpson's diversity index. The most abundant DNA sequence in the deep sequencing data was defined as the immunodominant clone. CDR3 amino acid sequences were screened for sharing across subjects and compared with published repertoires and the VDJdb database. Using fastp trimming at Q25 and MiXCR clonotype assembly, TCRdb reanalyzed the public sequencing data and kept in-frame beta chains. Rows are unified per CDR3 protein, each entry keeping the most common DNA and genes. TCRdb's processing, not the study's, gives the V and J calls here. This sample gives some 160,000 distinct CDR3 sequences in total; about 50% of them show up just once. The top ten constitute around a third of the sample.

Summary of the overall study and its limitations: Fewer than 35 CD8+ CDR3 sequences were found to be shared between patients and controls, but these sequences appeared to be highly expressed in patients and within the immunodominant clones of the patients. Between patients and healthy controls, no significant difference in CD8+ Simpson's diversity was found (P=0.060).

CDR1 and CDR2 are drawn from the germline V gene (reference sequence): DFQATT, SNEGSKA. Including the terminal cysteine and phenylalanine, the CDR3 comprises 11 residues. Solely the CDR3 DNA is kept, with 33 bases framed from the first base. V is cut back by 3 bases and J by 8 bases, with 3 bases in the junction unmatched. Expansion of CD8+CD57+ cells had been shown by flow cytometry in the patients chosen for sequencing. Every patient had a diagnosis of severe acquired aplastic anemia based on International Study of Aplastic Anemia and Agranulocytosis and Camitta criteria. At the time blood was sampled, none of the patients had received any therapy. In this study, sorted CD4+ and CD8+ T cells from the blood of healthy subjects and of severe aplastic anemia patients had their TCR repertoires deep-sequenced. Patients were enrolled under clinicaltrials.gov protocols 00001620, 01623167, 00001397, 00071045, 00081523 and 00961064 in the USA. Ficoll-Paque density gradient centrifugation was used to isolate peripheral blood mononuclear cells. Before DNA extraction, CD4+ and CD8+ T cells were sorted with FACS or magnetic beads.

Sequencing used sorted CD4+, CD8+, or CD8+CD57+ T cells (not recorded which) from PBMCs. This sequence originates from a human donor with aplastic anemia. The chain couples TRBV20-1 to TRBJ1-1, and TRBD1 aligns with 7 junction nucleotides. The nucleotide sequence is given as TGCAGTGCTAGCCCGACAGGGGAAGCTTTCTTT. This encodes CSASPTGEAFF.